These T cell receptor beta chains were read from a single sample in a study of T-cell memory formation after mild COVID-19. From the 5' RACE reads, TCRdb called clonotypes with MiXCR, one entry per CDR3 protein. The repertoire includes under 650,000 distinct CDR3 sequences, about a sixth of them detected once, and around 12% sits in the top ten. Specimen: PBMCs or a T cell subset sorted from them (not recorded which). The receptors here all came from an adult woman who had mild COVID-19 (a few samples of this study predate the infection). Cell type and time point are not known. Both conserved end residues are part of each CDR3. Fields, in order: V gene, J gene, CDR3 protein.

TRBV2	TRBJ1-3	CASRDLYATGRGGNTIYF
TRBV12-3/TRBV12-4	TRBJ2-1	CASSIEWGEQFF
TRBV19	TRBJ2-7	CASSRQAGGYEQYF
TRBV6-5	TRBJ2-1	CASSTRTSGNFEQFF
TRBV5-6	TRBJ2-7	CASSLGQDHPKGQYF
TRBV7-9	TRBJ2-7	CASSLAGTAEQYF
TRBV19	TRBJ2-3	CASSRAGKSDTQYF
TRBV27	TRBJ2-2	CASKIMSGTGELFF
TRBV14	TRBJ2-1	CASTPLEDRLYNEQFF
TRBV15	TRBJ2-3	CATSRETSGGFTDTQYF
TRBV12-3/TRBV12-4	TRBJ1-2	CASSLSFGGRTDYGYTF
TRBV11-1	TRBJ2-4	CASSARGSWGNIQYF
TRBV12-3/TRBV12-4	TRBJ2-3	CASSPPPGGTDTQYF
TRBV25-1	TRBJ2-3	CASSDFSGRGTDTQYF
TRBV7-8	TRBJ1-6	CASSPEGGRNSPLHF
TRBV7-3	TRBJ2-3	CASAEGSSTDTQYF
TRBV7-2	TRBJ1-2	CASRRVSGGKVERYGYTF
TRBV20-1	TRBJ1-4	CSARRATNEKLFF
TRBV6-5	TRBJ2-3	CASSYSDPRGTDTQYF
TRBV3-1	TRBJ1-2	CASSQVPRVGYTF
TRBV20-1	TRBJ2-7	CSAREAGFREQYF
TRBV20-1	TRBJ2-7	CSARDVRDHEQYF
TRBV7-8	TRBJ2-1	CASRLRSTWEQFF
TRBV7-2	TRBJ2-1	CASSPWRDYNEQFF
TRBV6-5	TRBJ2-2	CASRVAGALGTGELFF
TRBV7-3	TRBJ2-5	CASSSDRGHGETQYF
TRBV7-3	TRBJ2-1	CASSQTGGPSNEQFF
TRBV7-6	TRBJ2-7	CASSPLNRGPGEQYF
TRBV2	TRBJ2-6	CASQTGLVSGANVLTF
TRBV19	TRBJ2-1	CASEDSYNEQFF
TRBV7-9	TRBJ2-1	CASILNPAGGVSGEQFF
TRBV18	TRBJ2-7	CASTEDRGLRNEQYF
TRBV5-1	TRBJ1-1	CASSRASNTEAFF
TRBV4-1	TRBJ2-7	CASSQDRGRTYEQYF
TRBV12-3/TRBV12-4	TRBJ2-2	CASSTAGPPTGELFF
TRBV6-5	TRBJ2-4	CASSYLAGVAKNIQYF
TRBV7-2	TRBJ2-2	CASSPPWGELFF
TRBV3-1	TRBJ1-2	CASSPRLSNLGGDYGYTF
TRBV6-5	TRBJ2-3	CASRKTGRGTDTQYF
TRBV15	TRBJ2-5	CATSRVGGAGETQYF
TRBV9	TRBJ2-5	CASSVGPAYQETQYF
TRBV12-3/TRBV12-4	TRBJ2-5	CASRGTGSQETQYF
TRBV4-3	TRBJ2-4	CASSQDLEREELDRNIQYF
TRBV7-2	TRBJ2-5	CASSREGLAGGWQETQYF
TRBV11-2	TRBJ2-1	CASSLFGSRREYNEQFF
TRBV7-8	TRBJ2-1	CASARTSGGDEQFF
TRBV9	TRBJ2-1	CASSVAGEENNEQFF
TRBV7-8	TRBJ2-3	CASNQLTGTSSTDTQYF